This TCR beta chain was identified in a study of T cells after yellow fever vaccination. For TCR, cDNA came from 5'RACE template switching, which added a universal primer site and UMIs. TCRdb analysed the 5' RACE reads with MiXCR anew, one entry per CDR3 protein. The data contain about 340,000 distinct CDR3 sequences, 8.5% to 10% of them singletons. This clonotype was detected only a few times. Antigen: not known. Study outcomes and limitations: Contaminating bulk clonotypes could be abundant in FACS-sorted repertoires. Most clones from primary vaccination were detected again post-booster (approximately 97% CD4, about 85% CD8). Secondary responses were weaker yet peaked faster, day 5 versus 15.

CDR1 and CDR2 (germline): MNHEY, SMNVEV (reference sequence). This CDR3 has 14 residues. The germline V and J ends were trimmed by 0 bases and 2 bases, with 5 bases remaining between them. The sequence was obtained from a young man who received the YFV17D yellow fever vaccine. The sequencing used PBMCs, collected on the day of the first yellow fever vaccination. This chain uses TRBV27 with TRBJ2-1; unclear D gene. CDR3 DNA sequence: TGTGCCAGCAGTTTATCGGCCGCCTACAATGAGCAGTTCTTC. Translation gives CASSLSAAYNEQFF.